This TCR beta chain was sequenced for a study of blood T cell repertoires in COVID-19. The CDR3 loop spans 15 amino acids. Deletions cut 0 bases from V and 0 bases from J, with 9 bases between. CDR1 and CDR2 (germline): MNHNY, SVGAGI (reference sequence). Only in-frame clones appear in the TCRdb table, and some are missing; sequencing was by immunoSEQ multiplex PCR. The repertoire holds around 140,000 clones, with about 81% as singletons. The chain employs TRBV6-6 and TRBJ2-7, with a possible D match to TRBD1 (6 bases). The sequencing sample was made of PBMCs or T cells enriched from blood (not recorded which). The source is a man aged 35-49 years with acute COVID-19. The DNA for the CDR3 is TGTGCCAGCAGTTACTCGGGACAAGGCTCCTACGAGCAGTACTTC. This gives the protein CASSYSGQGSYEQYF.